This T cell receptor beta chain is from a study of breast tumors, draining lymph nodes, adjacent tissues. This clonotype was counted ten times or more. As yet, its antigen is unknown. The CDR3 is made up of 13 amino acids. Trimming removed 7 bases at V and 5 bases at J, with 15 bases between. Germline-derived CDR1 and CDR2 are MNHNS and SASEGT. Regarding the study as a whole: Tumor and nontumor repertoires were significantly more similar in luminal-like than in basal-like breast cancer. Data only fit, rather than demonstrated, lymph node origin of most tumor T cells. The data were judged consistent with most tumor T cells coming from lymph node and expanding in tumor. Tumor TCR diversity was below lymph nodes but above nontumor tissue.

TCRdb reprocessed the multiplex PCR reads with MiXCR, giving one entry per CDR3 protein. Among under 110,000 distinct CDR3 sequences listed, about 29% were seen once. Axillary draining lymph nodes of breast cancer patients supplied the node samples. The sequence came from a female donor with breast cancer. Some clones in this sample may be carry-over from other donors' samples. The specimen sequenced was axillary lymph node tissue. The chain joins TRBV6-1 to TRBJ2-7; D call uncertain. In DNA, the CDR3 is TGTGCCAGCATAGTGGGTTACGACGACGAGCAGTACTTC. Translated, it gives CASIVGYDDEQYF.